This T cell receptor (beta chain) was profiled in a study of beta chain features in type 1 diabetes. Study conclusions and caveats: Researchers could not determine here whether HLA type influences TCRB rearrangement.

CDR3 length: 15 residues. CDR1 and CDR2 (germline): LNHDA, SQIVND (reference sequence). Trimming shortened V by 5 bases and J by 0 bases, and 11 bases separated the two germline ends. The isolated RNA, all of it, was reverse transcribed, so expressed TCRB transcripts were what got sequenced. Assay used: immunoSEQ multiplex PCR; TCRdb lists only in-frame clones, some missing. This sample has about 150,000 clones, with around a tenth found just once. With regard to this clone: Its antigen is as yet unknown.

The sample taken for sequencing was central memory CD4+ T cells from blood. This sequence was found in a man aged 18 to 35 in good health. The chain recombines TRBV19 with TRBJ2-1, with D tentatively TRBD2 (5 bases). The CDR3 DNA follows: TGTGCCAGTAGTCGGACTCATGCCTCCTACAATGAGCAGTTCTTC. Protein sequence: CASSRTHASYNEQFF.